This entry lists 18 T cell receptor beta chains sequenced from one sample in a study of cytomegalovirus exposure and HLA in healthy donors. The primer mix had 60 Vbeta and 13 Jbeta primers. Assay used: immunoSEQ multiplex PCR; TCRdb lists only in-frame clones, some missing. Among roughly 190,000 clones listed, about 76% were seen once. Input material: PBMCs. The receptors here all came from a woman in her forties or fifties in good health and CMV-seronegative.

The chain has TRBV7-3 and TRBJ1-1; 9 bases align to TRBD1. Trimming at V came to 5 bases and at J to 3 bases, leaving 7 bases not matched to a gene. This CDR3 is 15 amino acids long. Germline CDR1 and CDR2: SGHTA and FQGTGA. The CDR3 region is CASSPDRGRHTEAFF. Written as DNA, the CDR3 is TGTGCCAGCAGCCCAGACAGGGGGAGGCACACTGAAGCTTTCTTT.

The chain carries TRBV4-3 and TRBJ1-5, with D maybe TRBD1 (6 bases). Looked up from germline, CDR1 is LGHNA and CDR2 is YSLEER. Trimming cost V 0 bases and J 1 base, with 7 bases left between them. The CDR3 contains 15 residues. CDR3 loop: CASSQDGTSNQPQHF. DNA for the CDR3: TGCGCCAGCAGCCAAGATGGGACAAGCAATCAGCCCCAGCATTTT.

The chain employs TRBV6-1 and TRBJ2-7; 7 bases agree with TRBD1. CDR1 and CDR2 (germline): MNHNS, SASEGT. J lost 5 bases, V lost 2 bases, and 12 bases had no gene match. This CDR3 is 16 amino acids long. The CDR3 here is CASSERTGNPRDEQYF. DNA for the CDR3: TGTGCCAGCAGTGAACGGACAGGTAACCCCAGGGACGAGCAGTACTTC.

The gene calls are TRBV6-5 and TRBJ1-2; a weak D match, TRBD1 (5 bases). V was trimmed by 2 bases and J by 8 bases, leaving 12 bases between them. CDR1 MNHEY and CDR2 SVGAGI come from the germline V gene. The CDR3 covers 13 residues. This CDR3 reads CASSYNLGGGYTF. CDR3 in DNA: TGTGCCAGCAGTTACAATTTGGGGGGGGGCTACACCTTC.

The chain combines TRBV12-5 with TRBJ2-1; 8 bases fit TRBD2. Trimming cost V 10 bases and J 7 bases; bases outside gene matches: 9. The germline V gene encodes CDR1 LGHNT and CDR2 FRNRAP. The CDR3 has 13 residues. The CDR3 is CATRGAGENEQFF. The CDR3 nucleotides are TGTGCTACGCGGGGGGCCGGGGAGAATGAGCAGTTCTTC. The whole variable domain, filled in from reference TRBV12-5 and TRBJ2-1, reads DARVTQTPRHKVTEMGQEVTMRCQPILGHNTVFWYRQTMMQGLELLAYFRNRAPLDDSGMPKDRFSAEMPDATLATLKIQPSEPRDSAVYFCATRGAGENEQFFGPGTRLTVL.

The gene calls are TRBV7-2 and TRBJ2-1; 8 bases are a match to TRBD1. CDR1 is SGHTA and CDR2 is FQGNSA in the germline V gene. With 2 bases clipped from V and 3 bases from J, the junction kept 12 bases outside the gene matches. The CDR3 is made up of 18 amino acids. The CDR3 DNA sequence: TGTGCCAGCAGCTTACGGTTTATGTGGGACAGGAGCTACAATGAGCAGTTCTTC. Translation gives CASSLRFMWDRSYNEQFF.

The chain links TRBV4-1 to TRBJ1-1; TRBD1 is a possible D gene (6 bases). Germline CDR1 reads MGHRA; CDR2 reads YSYEKL. V was cut by 1 base and J by 4 bases, with 13 bases left in between. This CDR3 contains 15 residues. Written as DNA, the CDR3 is TGCGCCAGCAGCCAAGTACAGGGCCTCGGCACTGAAGCTTTCTTT. Translated, it gives CASSQVQGLGTEAFF.

The gene calls are TRBV9 and TRBJ2-1, with D possibly TRBD2 on 7 matching bases. This CDR3 is 16 amino acids long. In germline, CDR1 is SGDLS, CDR2 YYNGEE. The ends were cut back, 4 bases at V and 0 bases at J, with 14 bases in the middle. The CDR3 spells CASSMGGPSSYNEQFF. The CDR3 coding sequence is TGTGCCAGCAGCATGGGGGGGCCGAGCTCCTACAATGAGCAGTTCTTC. The variable domain in full, with the rest retrieved from reference TRBV9 and TRBJ2-1, is DSGVTQTPKHLITATGQRVTLRCSPRSGDLSVYWYQQSLDQGLQFLIQYYNGEERAKGNILERFSAQQFPDLHSELNLSSLELGDSALYFCASSMGGPSSYNEQFFGPGTRLTVL.

This clone showed up just once. The chain uses TRBV27 and TRBJ2-7, with TRBD1 identical over 9 bases. J was trimmed by 0 bases and V by 3 bases; bases with no gene match: 9. CDR1 is MNHEY, CDR2 SMNVEV, per germline (reference sequence). The CDR3 contains 17 residues. The CDR3 loop is CASSFNRGPLSSYEQYF. CDR3 DNA sequence: TGTGCCAGCAGTTTTAACAGGGGGCCATTGAGCTCCTACGAGCAGTACTTC.

V usage is TRBV11-2 and J usage is TRBJ2-5, with 9 bases aligning to TRBD2. Germline CDR1 and CDR2: SGHAT and FQNNGV. The length of the CDR3 is 16 residues. V lost 1 base, J lost 5 bases, and 8 bases stayed unmatched. For the CDR3, the DNA is TGTGCCAGCAGCTTAGGAGTCGGGACTAGCTTTGAGACCCAGTACTTC. This gives the protein CASSLGVGTSFETQYF.

This chain uses TRBV6-1 with TRBJ2-2; maybe TRBD1 (5 bases). This CDR3 spans 14 amino acids. V was shortened by 6 bases and J by 4 bases, with 12 bases between the two germline ends. Germline lookup yields CDR1 MNHNS and CDR2 SASEGT. The CDR3 nucleotides read TGTGCCAGCAGGCAGGGTCAGGGCACCGGGGAGCTGTTTTTT. Its translation: CASRQGQGTGELFF.

V and J are TRBV7-9 and TRBJ1-2; TRBD1 matches at 12 bases. V lost 1 base, J lost 8 bases, and 11 bases stayed unmatched. CDR1 and CDR2 from the germline V gene are SEHNR and FQNEAQ (reference sequence). The CDR3 has 17 amino acids. The CDR3 protein is CASSLVQGTGGAKGYTF. DNA for the CDR3: TGTGCCAGCAGCTTAGTTCAAGGGACAGGGGGCGCGAAGGGCTACACCTTC.

The V gene is TRBV27, the J gene TRBJ2-7; 9 bases match TRBD1. V lost 2 bases and J lost 2; bases outside the gene matches: 7. CDR3 size: 16 residues. Germline CDR1 reads MNHEY; CDR2 reads SMNVEV (reference sequence). The CDR3 DNA reads TGTGCCAGCAGTTTAGGGGGACAGGGAGCTACCTACGAGCAGTACTTC. Protein product: CASSLGGQGATYEQYF.

V is TRBV7-9 and J is TRBJ1-1; a weak D match, TRBD1 (5 bases). Germline-derived CDR1 and CDR2 are SEHNR and FQNEAQ (reference sequence). CDR3 length: 15 amino acids. V was cut by 4 bases and J by 5 bases, with 17 bases left in between. The CDR3 sequence: CASSSNPGGRTEAFF. The CDR3 DNA reads TGTGCCAGCAGCTCTAATCCCGGGGGGAGGACTGAAGCTTTCTTT.

CDR3 amino acids: CASSQDWTSSGEQFF. The CDR3 coding sequence is TGCGCCAGCAGCCAAGATTGGACTAGTAGCGGTGAGCAGTTCTTC. The V gene is TRBV4-3, the J gene TRBJ2-1; the match to TRBD2 covers 7 bases. The CDR3 runs to 15 residues. V shed 0 bases and J 9 bases; nucleotides not matched to a gene: 8. CDR1 and CDR2 (germline): LGHNA, YSLEER.

The gene calls are TRBV9 and TRBJ2-7; perhaps TRBD2 as D (6 bases). The CDR3 is 15 residues long. Deletions cut 0 bases from V and 5 bases from J, with 15 bases between. The germline gives CDR1 SGDLS, CDR2 YYNGEE. In DNA, the CDR3 is TGTGCCAGCAGCGTAGGGCTGGGGGGTGGAGACGAGCAGTACTTC. It encodes CASSVGLGGGDEQYF.

This clone was recorded only once. J is TRBJ2-1 and V is TRBV29-1, with TRBD2 identical over 11 bases. Germline V gene data show CDR1 as SQVTM and CDR2 as ANQGSEA. The CDR3 is 14 residues long. V gave up 8 bases and J gave up 9 bases; unmatched junction bases: 12. CDR3 sequence (DNA): TGCAGCTTTTCTATACTAGCGGGGGTGAGTGAGCAGTTCTTC. Its protein product is CSFSILAGVSEQFF.

The gene calls are TRBV4-3 and TRBJ2-7; D is perhaps TRBD2 (6 bases). From germline, CDR1 is LGHNA and CDR2 YSLEER. The CDR3 sequence is 16 residues long. V lost 4 bases to trimming and J lost 0 bases, with 16 bases between them. CDR3 DNA: TGCGCCAGCAGCCTAAATTTGGGGGAGGCCTCCTACGAGCAGTACTTC. Translated: CASSLNLGEASYEQYF.